Listed below are T cell receptor beta chains from one sample, sequenced in a study of cytomegalovirus exposure and HLA in healthy donors. Method: immunoSEQ multiplex PCR; TCRdb's copy keeps in-frame clones and lacks some. The repertoire holds fewer than 70,000 clones, with roughly four fifths as singletons. Sequenced: PBMCs. The origin of the receptors is a human donor in good health. The CDR3 runs from the conserved cysteine through the conserved F or W. A D gene is named only where the DNA matches it firmly. Not every row has a clone size; where given, it reads once, few, many or a size class.

CDR3nt	CDR3aa	v_gene	j_gene	d_gene	abundance
TGCAGTGCTAGAGGAGTAGATACGCAGTATTTT	CSARGVDTQYF	TRBV20-1	TRBJ2-3	NA	NA
TGTGCCAGCAGCCTGGCGGGGGTGTCCTACGAGCAGTACTTC	CASSLAGVSYEQYF	TRBV14	TRBJ2-7	TRBD2	NA
TGTGCCAGCTCAAGTCGGGGAACGGCCAACGTCCTGACTTTC	CASSSRGTANVLTF	TRBV9	TRBJ2-6	NA	NA
TGTGCCAGCAGCCGTACCCCTAGGGGCCTGGAGGGCTACACCTTC	CASSRTPRGLEGYTF	TRBV5-6	TRBJ1-2	NA	NA
TGCGCCAGCAGCCCTTATAGCGGGAGGGCAAAAGATACGCAGTATTTT	CASSPYSGRAKDTQYF	TRBV4-3	TRBJ2-3	TRBD2	NA
TGTGCCAGCAGCTTAGAGATCCTAGCGGGGGGAAGATACGAGCAGTACTTC	CASSLEILAGGRYEQYF	TRBV7-9	TRBJ2-7	TRBD2	NA
TGTGCCAGCAGTGGCAGGGCCAGTAATTCACCCCTCCACTTT	CASSGRASNSPLHF	TRBV6-1	TRBJ1-6	NA	NA
TGTTCCAGCCCCCCAAAGACCGGAGCAGATACGCAGTATTTT	CSSPPKTGADTQYF	TRBV7-9	TRBJ2-3	NA	NA
TGTGCCAGCAGCTTGTGGGGCGCAAATCAGCCCCAGCATTTT	CASSLWGANQPQHF	TRBV5-5	TRBJ1-5	NA	NA
TGTGCCATCAGACAGACAGGTAATGAGCAGTTCTTC	CAIRQTGNEQFF	TRBV10-3	TRBJ2-1	NA	few
TGTGCCAGCAGTTACGGCGGGAGCCTCTTCTACGAGCAGTACTTC	CASSYGGSLFYEQYF	TRBV6-5	TRBJ2-7	TRBD2	NA
TGTGCCAGCAGCTTAGGAATTACAGGGTCCGGAGGTAATGAAAAACTGTTTTTT	CASSLGITGSGGNEKLFF	TRBV7-8	TRBJ1-4	NA	few
TGTGCCAGTTCGGGCCGGGGCTCTGGGGCCAACGTCCTGACTTTC	CASSGRGSGANVLTF	TRBV19	TRBJ2-6	NA	NA
TGTGCCAGCAGTGAACCGGGGACAGGGACTAACTATGGCTACACCTTC	CASSEPGTGTNYGYTF	TRBV25-1	TRBJ1-2	TRBD1	NA
TGTGCCAGCAGCCAAGTGATAGGGCCCGGGGCCTACGAGCAGTACTTC	CASSQVIGPGAYEQYF	TRBV4-2	TRBJ2-7	NA	few
TGCGCCAGCAGCACAGAGCGGGGGGGCACAGATACGCAGTATTTT	CASSTERGGTDTQYF	TRBV5-1	TRBJ2-3	TRBD2	NA
TGTGCCAGCAGCCAACCCACTAGCGGGAACTACGAGCAGTACTTC	CASSQPTSGNYEQYF	TRBV7-3	TRBJ2-7	TRBD2	few
TGTGCCAGCAGTTTGTTGACAGGGACCTCTGAAGCTTTCTTT	CASSLLTGTSEAFF	TRBV27	TRBJ1-1	TRBD1	once
TGCAGCGTTAGGACAGGCAACCAAGAGACCCAGTACTTC	CSVRTGNQETQYF	TRBV29-1	TRBJ2-5	TRBD1	NA
TGTGCCAGCAGCCGTACAGGGGGACAGCCCCAGCATTTT	CASSRTGGQPQHF	TRBV5-6	TRBJ1-5	TRBD1	NA
TGTGCCATCAGTAACCGGGACAGAGTGGCTAGCGAGCAGTACTTC	CAISNRDRVASEQYF	TRBV10-3	TRBJ2-7	TRBD1	NA
TGTGCCAGCAGCTCCCTCGGGGGTCCCACTGGGAACGAGCAGTACTTC	CASSSLGGPTGNEQYF	TRBV7-9	TRBJ2-7	NA	NA
TGTGCCAGCAGTGATCCGGGACAGGGCTTTCCTTACGAGCAGTACTTC	CASSDPGQGFPYEQYF	TRBV6-1	TRBJ2-7	TRBD1	NA
TGTGCCAGCAGTTACTCGATTTCAGGGTCAAGAGAAAAACTGTTTTTT	CASSYSISGSREKLFF	TRBV6-5	TRBJ1-4	NA	NA
TGTGCCACCAGAGGCGTGAGGGCGTACCAAGAGACCCAGTACTTC	CATRGVRAYQETQYF	TRBV15	TRBJ2-5	NA	NA
TGTGCCAGCAGTTCCCTTTTTGCGGGAGCCGGTACGGGCTCCTACAATGAGCAGTTCTTC	CASSSLFAGAGTGSYNEQFF	TRBV28	TRBJ2-1	TRBD2	few
TGTGCCAGCAGCCTGGATGGGACAATCTACAATGAGCAGTTCTTC	CASSLDGTIYNEQFF	TRBV9	TRBJ2-1	NA	NA
TGTGCCAGCAGTTTATGGCCCCGGGCTAGCGGGCTCCAATCGTACGAGCAGTACTTC	CASSLWPRASGLQSYEQYF	TRBV28	TRBJ2-7	TRBD2	NA
TGCAGTGCGGCTGACAGAGCTGAAGCTTTCTTT	CSAADRAEAFF	TRBV20-1	TRBJ1-1	NA	NA
TGTGCCAGCAGTGATATGAGGACAGGGGGCGACGAGCAGTACTTC	CASSDMRTGGDEQYF	TRBV25-1	TRBJ2-7	TRBD1	NA
TGTGCCAGCAGCTTCATCCAGCGGAACACTGAAGCTTTCTTT	CASSFIQRNTEAFF	TRBV7-8	TRBJ1-1	NA	once
TGCGCCAGCAGCACCTGGGACACCGAGCAGTACTTC	CASSTWDTEQYF	TRBV5-1	TRBJ2-7	NA	NA